A single sample gave rise to the 30 T cell receptor beta chains below, sequenced in a study of Graves' ophthalmopathy and Graves' hyperthyroidism listed by TCRdb under 2018. For sequencing, an Illumina HiSeq 2000 was employed. TCR beta CDR3 regions were amplified from RNA transcripts for repertoire sequencing. A first-round RT-PCR used HTBI primers with the Qiagen OneStep RT-PCR kit, followed by a second-round multiplex PCR, size selection and purification. The raw public data were reprocessed by TCRdb itself: fastp quality trimming at Q25, MiXCR clonotype calling, in-frame beta chains only. Records with the same CDR3 protein are collapsed into one entry carrying the most frequent genes and DNA. This sample holds 650,000 to 800,000 distinct CDR3 sequences; about two fifths were observed only once. Under 3.5% of the sample is held by the ten biggest clonotypes. Sequencing used peripheral blood. All receptors come from an adult man with Graves' ophthalmopathy.

This clonotype was recorded many times. One base away lies a much larger clone, so this may be a sequencing read error. The genes are TRBV25-1 and TRBJ1-3; possibly TRBD1 for D (5 bases). This CDR3 comprises 15 residues. Germline loops: CDR1 MGHDK, CDR2 SYGVNS. CDR3 in amino acids: CASSDWQGSGDTIYF. CDR3 sequence (DNA): TGTGCCAGCAGTGATTGGCAGGGCTCTGGAGACACCATATATTTT. The entire variable domain, with the rest obtained from reference TRBV25-1 and TRBJ1-3, is as follows: EADIYQTPRYLVIGTGKKITLECSQTMGHDKMYWYQQDPGMELHLIHYSYGVNSTEKGDLSSESTVSRIRTEHFPLTLESARPSHTSQYLCASSDWQGSGDTIYFGEGSWLTVV.

About this clonotype itself: One end of the junction fails to match germline, which may point to a read error. This sequence joins TRBV2 and TRBJ1-3, with TRBD1 identical over 8 bases. The CDR3 covers 16 residues. Germline lookup yields CDR1 SNHLY and CDR2 FYNNEI. This CDR3 reads CAISEAQGDSGNTIYF. The CDR3 nucleotides are TGTGCCATCAGTGAGGCACAGGGGGACTCTGGAAACACCATATATTTT.

This clonotype was found many times. The genes are TRBV5-1 and TRBJ2-5, with D possibly called TRBD1 or TRBD2 (5 bases each). Germline CDR1 is SGHRS and CDR2 is YFSETQ. The CDR3 runs to 15 residues. Trimming cost V 5 bases and J 1 base, with 15 bases left between them. The CDR3 nucleotides are TGCGCCAGCAGATCCGAGGGACGGATCCAAGAGACCCAGTACTTC. Translated: CASRSEGRIQETQYF.

There are many counts of this clonotype. V is TRBV19 and J is TRBJ1-1; no reliable D call. The CDR3 totals 15 residues. V lost 6 bases and J lost 0, with 14 bases in between. Germline V gene lookup returns CDR1 LNHDA and CDR2 SQIVND (reference sequence). CDR3 sequence reads: CASSAAKVMNTEAFF. CDR3 nucleotide sequence: TGTGCCAGTAGCGCGGCTAAGGTAATGAACACTGAAGCTTTCTTT.

This clonotype appeared many times. The V gene is TRBV7-2, the J gene TRBJ2-5; D gene uncertain. Trimming removed 1 base from V and 2 bases from J, with 11 bases in between. Germline CDR1 is SGHTA and CDR2 is FQGNSA. CDR3 length: 15 amino acids. Written as DNA, the CDR3 is TGTGCCAGCAGCTTAGGGCCAGCAGATCAAGAGACCCAGTACTTC. Its protein is CASSLGPADQETQYF.

The chain has TRBV14 and TRBJ1-2; 12 nucleotides match TRBD1. Trimming took 1 base from V and 4 from J; bases not matched to a gene: 16. The germline gives CDR1 SGHDN, CDR2 FVKESK. The length of the CDR3 is 20 residues. Written as DNA, the CDR3 is TGTGCCAGCAGCCAAGGTACGGATGGTCGGGACAGGGGGCTGGGCTATGGCTACACCTTC. As protein: CASSQGTDGRDRGLGYGYTF.

This clonotype showed up just a few times. The V and J genes are TRBV13 and TRBJ1-1; D remains unclear. This CDR3 contains 16 residues. From germline, CDR1 is PRHDT and CDR2 FYEKMQ (reference sequence). V was pared by 5 bases and J by 3 bases, with 19 bases between. The CDR3 here is CASSPQPGPRDTEAFF. For the CDR3, the DNA is TGTGCCAGCAGCCCGCAACCGGGTCCAAGAGACACTGAAGCTTTCTTT.

In its sample, this clonotype was seen many times. The chain carries TRBV7-9 and TRBJ2-7, with TRBD1 identical over 9 bases. With V trimmed by 3 bases and J by 1 base, 4 bases remained unmatched. CDR1 SEHNR and CDR2 FQNEAQ come from the germline V gene (reference sequence). This CDR3 comprises 15 residues. The CDR3 sequence: CASSFAGQGSYEQYF. Written as DNA, the CDR3 is TGTGCCAGCAGCTTCGCGGGACAGGGATCCTACGAGCAGTACTTC.

The chain uses TRBV25-1 and TRBJ1-3; D gene ambiguous. The length of the CDR3 is 15 residues. CDR1 is MGHDK and CDR2 is SYGVNS in the germline V gene. Deletions cut 8 bases from V and 0 bases from J, with 14 bases between. The CDR3, as DNA: TGTGCCAGCTCACCGACTCGGGGCTCTGGAAACACCATATATTTT. As protein: CASSPTRGSGNTIYF.

Many counts were recorded for this clonotype. The J gene is TRBJ1-6, the V gene TRBV20-1; D perhaps matches TRBD1 (5 bases). Germline V gives CDR1 DFQATT, CDR2 SNEGSKA (reference sequence). With 3 bases removed from V and 8 bases from J, the gap between germline ends came to 14 bases. This CDR3 contains 14 residues. The CDR3 sequence: CSASTGRAYSPLHF. The CDR3 region has the DNA TGCAGTGCTAGTACCGGCAGGGCGTATTCACCCCTCCACTTT.

The gene calls are TRBV5-1 and TRBJ1-2, with D perhaps matching TRBD1 (6 bases). CDR1 is SGHRS, CDR2 YFSETQ, per germline. Trimming cost V 0 bases and J 5 bases, with 11 bases left between them. This CDR3 contains 14 residues. The CDR3 DNA sequence: TGCGCCAGCAGCTTGGACAGGGAGCGGTATGGCTACACCTTC. Protein product: CASSLDRERYGYTF.

In this sample, this clonotype turned up many times. The CDR3 here is CASSIGQGIYEQYF. Here the CDR3 DNA reads TGTGCCAGTAGTATCGGACAGGGCATCTACGAGCAGTACTTC. This rearrangement joins TRBV19 to TRBJ2-7; 8 bases are shared with TRBD1. Looked up from germline, CDR1 is LNHDA and CDR2 is SQIVND (reference sequence). The CDR3 runs 14 residues. V lost 3 bases to trimming and J lost 3 bases; unmatched junction nucleotides: 4. Full variable domain (missing parts from reference TRBV19 and TRBJ2-7): DGGITQSPKYLFRKEGQNVTLSCEQNLNHDAMYWYRQDPGQGLRLIYYSQIVNDFQKGDIAEGYSVSREKKESFPLTVTSAQKNPTAFYLCASSIGQGIYEQYFGPGTRLTVT.

The V gene is TRBV7-2, the J gene TRBJ2-7; 9 nucleotides match TRBD2. With V trimmed by 1 base and J by 2 bases, 6 bases remained unmatched. The CDR3 extends over 16 amino acids. Germline CDR1 is SGHTA and CDR2 is FQGNSA. CDR3 loop: CASSLGGTSRAYEQYF. CDR3 nucleotides: TGTGCCAGCAGCTTAGGCGGGACTAGCCGAGCCTACGAGCAGTACTTC.

In this sample, this clonotype turned up many times. The rearrangement links TRBV15 to TRBJ1-5; D remains ambiguous. Trimming cost V 0 bases and J 8 bases, with 11 bases left between them. Germline CDR1 and CDR2: LNHNV and YYDKDF (reference sequence). The CDR3 extends over 14 amino acids. This CDR3 is CATSRDRGAEPQHF. DNA of the CDR3: TGTGCCACCAGCAGAGATCGAGGTGCGGAGCCCCAGCATTTT.

The sample holds many counts of this clonotype. The V and J genes are TRBV19 and TRBJ1-6, with TRBD1 identical over 12 bases. CDR1 is LNHDA, CDR2 SQIVND, per germline (reference sequence). This CDR3 has 16 residues. After removal of 3 bases from V and 7 bases from J, the junction contained 4 bases not matched to a gene. The CDR3 coding sequence is TGTGCCAGTAGTATGGGACAGGGGGCTGAGAATTCACCCCTCCACTTT. It encodes CASSMGQGAENSPLHF.

The CDR3 reads CASSLVPTENYGYTF. In DNA, the CDR3 is TGTGCCAGCAGCTTGGTTCCAACAGAGAACTATGGCTACACCTTC. This chain joins TRBV5-4 and TRBJ1-2; no clear D gene. The CDR3 is made up of 15 amino acids. V was trimmed by 0 bases and J by 2 bases, leaving 11 bases between them. Germline V lookup: CDR1 SGHNT, CDR2 YYREEE (reference sequence).

In this sample, this clonotype turned up a few times. The V call is TRBV19, the J call TRBJ2-7; 10 bases map to TRBD1. Trimming at V came to 5 bases and at J to 0 bases, leaving 4 bases not matched to a gene. The CDR3 consists of 15 residues. Germline values: CDR1 LNHDA, CDR2 SQIVND (reference sequence). CDR3 nucleotide sequence: TGTGCCAGTAGTCCAGGACAGGGGGACTCCTACGAGCAGTACTTC. This translates into CASSPGQGDSYEQYF.

This clonotype has just a few counts. DNA for the CDR3: TGTGCCATCAGCGGGGGGTCCTCCTACGAGCAGTACTTC. It translates to CAISGGSSYEQYF. This chain connects TRBV10-3 to TRBJ2-7; TRBD2 matches at 7 bases. The trim removed 6 bases at V and 0 bases at J, leaving 2 bases unmatched. Germline V gives CDR1 ENHRY, CDR2 SYGVKD. The CDR3 spans 13 residues.

The chain employs TRBV4-1 and TRBJ1-3; TRBD1 matches 10 bases. This CDR3 has 16 amino acids. Germline V gene data show CDR1 as MGHRA and CDR2 as YSYEKL. After removal of 1 base from V and 3 bases from J, the junction contained 3 bases not matched to a gene. The CDR3 loop reads CASSQADRGHGNTIYF. DNA for the CDR3: TGCGCCAGCAGCCAAGCCGACAGGGGGCATGGAAACACCATATATTTT.

This clonotype was recorded a few times. This sequence joins TRBV5-1 and TRBJ2-7; D is possibly TRBD1 (5 bases). The CDR3 consists of 14 residues. The germline V gene encodes CDR1 SGHRS and CDR2 YFSETQ. V was pared by 1 base and J by 7 bases, with 15 bases between. This CDR3 is CASSLKGDFDEQYF. Here the CDR3 DNA reads TGCGCCAGCAGCTTGAAAGGGGATTTTGATGAGCAGTACTTC. The full variable domain, its missing parts supplied by reference TRBV5-1 and TRBJ2-7, is KAGVTQTPRYLIKTRGQQVTLSCSPISGHRSVSWYQQTPGQGLQFLFEYFSETQRNKGNFPGRFSGRQFSNSRSEMNVSTLELGDSALYLCASSLKGDFDEQYFGPGTRLTVT.

The V call is TRBV11-3, the J call TRBJ2-7; D uncertain. Germline values: CDR1 SGHNT, CDR2 YENEEA. This CDR3 is built from 15 residues. Trimming removed 1 base from V and 1 base from J, with 11 bases in between. CDR3 coding DNA: TGTGCCAGCAGCTTAGTACATGATAGTTCCTACGAGCAGTACTTC. Its protein is CASSLVHDSSYEQYF.

This clonotype was detected ten times or more. The gene calls are TRBV7-3 and TRBJ1-6; D unclear. V lost 2 bases and J 5 bases, leaving 16 bases between the germline ends. The CDR3 extends over 17 amino acids. The germline gives CDR1 SGHTA, CDR2 FQGTGA. The CDR3 here is CASSLPLFKVHNSPLHF. The CDR3 DNA sequence: TGTGCCAGCAGCTTACCCCTTTTTAAGGTCCATAATTCACCCCTCCACTTT.

This clonotype was counted between two and nine times. V usage is TRBV25-1 and J usage is TRBJ1-3; D gene unclear. V lost 2 bases and J lost 0, with 8 bases in between. Germline lookup yields CDR1 MGHDK and CDR2 SYGVNS. This CDR3 contains 15 residues. CDR3 in amino acids: CASSELIGSGNTIYF. The CDR3 DNA follows: TGTGCCAGCAGTGAACTTATCGGCTCTGGAAACACCATATATTTT.

The chain employs TRBV14 and TRBJ1-1; tentative D call: TRBD1 (6 bases). The V end lost 0 bases, the J end lost 9 bases, and 20 bases lay between the germline ends. The CDR3 loop spans 16 amino acids. Germline V gene data show CDR1 as SGHDN and CDR2 as FVKESK. In DNA, the CDR3 is TGTGCCAGCAGCCAAGATGATTTCTCCCAGGGACATAAAGCTTTCTTT. Translated: CASSQDDFSQGHKAFF.

The V and J genes are TRBV29-1 and TRBJ2-7, with 7 bases fitting TRBD1. CDR3 length: 11 amino acids. The trim removed 7 bases at V and 2 bases at J, leaving 2 bases unmatched. Germline CDR1 SQVTM, CDR2 ANQGSEA. The DNA for the CDR3 is TGCAGCGCCGGGACAGCCTACGAGCAGTACTTC. Amino acids: CSAGTAYEQYF.

This chain joins TRBV10-3 and TRBJ2-7; D may correspond to TRBD1 or TRBD2 (6 bases each). The CDR3 is made up of 15 amino acids. The germline V gene encodes CDR1 ENHRY and CDR2 SYGVKD. Trimming took off 10 bases at V and 1 base at J, with 20 bases between the two ends. The CDR3 nucleotides are TGTGCCAGCAGGGGAGGTGGGTGGGATTCCTACGAGCAGTACTTC. The encoded protein is CASRGGGWDSYEQYF.

This chain connects TRBV7-6 to TRBJ1-5; TRBD1 is a possible D gene (5 bases). The CDR3 loop spans 14 amino acids. CDR1 is SGHVS and CDR2 is FNYEAQ in the germline V gene. The V end lost 5 bases, the J end lost 7 bases, and 15 bases lay between the germline ends. The chain's CDR3 is CASSGGGIGQPQHF. The DNA for the CDR3 is TGTGCCAGCAGCGGCGGGGGGATAGGGCAGCCCCAGCATTTT.

This clonotype was recorded a few times. The chain recombines TRBV30 with TRBJ1-2; 10 bases are a match to TRBD1. The ends lost 5 bases at V and 7 bases at J; junction bases unmatched: 10. Looked up from germline, CDR1 is GTSNPN and CDR2 is SVGIG (reference sequence). The CDR3 is 14 residues long. The chain's CDR3 is CAWGQGDRESGYTF. CDR3 coding DNA: TGTGCCTGGGGACAGGGGGACAGGGAGTCTGGCTACACCTTC.

This clonotype showed up just once. This clone may be a read error of a much larger clone one base away. The chain joins TRBV19 to TRBJ2-7; D gene ambiguous. Germline V lookup: CDR1 LNHDA, CDR2 SQIVND (reference sequence). The CDR3 is made up of 13 amino acids. The CDR3 loop reads CASGIVPNYEQYF. The CDR3 nucleotides are TGTGCCAGTGGTATAGTCCCTAACTACGAGCAGTACTTC. Full variable domain (remainder filled in from reference TRBV19 and TRBJ2-7): DGGITQSPKYLFRKEGQNVTLSCEQNLNHDAMYWYRQDPGQGLRLIYYSQIVNDFQKGDIAEGYSVSREKKESFPLTVTSAQKNPTAFYLCASGIVPNYEQYFGPGTRLTVT.

V is TRBV25-1 and J is TRBJ1-2; a weak D match, TRBD1 (5 bases). Germline CDR1 reads MGHDK; CDR2 reads SYGVNS. CDR3 size: 12 residues. The V gene lost 8 bases and the J gene lost 6 bases, with 13 bases spanning the gap. The CDR3 DNA sequence: TGTGCCAGCTTAGACGGGACTCATGGCTACACCTTC. Its translation is CASLDGTHGYTF.